The source of this TCR beta chain is a study of vaccination effects on CD4 cells after COVID-19. In the ViraFEST assay, antigen-specific CD4+ clonotypes were identified by expansion after peptide-pool stimulation. Researchers isolated CD4+ T cells once around 11 days of culture had elapsed. Vaccinated recipients, who were negative for nucleocapsid antibodies, had no history of SARS-CoV-2 infection. Repertoires were generated with immunoSEQ multiplex PCR, while TCRdb's copy carries only in-frame clones and drops some. The table has about 27,000 clones, 55% to 75% seen once; the top ten hold about 11%. Findings and limits, study-wide: Late post-vaccination, clones induced by infection and those induced by vaccine underwent marked clonal contraction. Missing from the study were early post-infection timepoints, and its convalescent patients were few.

This CDR3 has 13 residues. Trimming left V 0 bases short and J 2 bases short, with 5 bases between. Germline values: CDR1 LGHDT, CDR2 YNNKEL (reference sequence). This clone came up once. The antigen remains unidentified. This TCR was sampled from a human donor who received a COVID-19 vaccine. Here the sequenced sample was CD4+ T cells from PBMCs cultured with SARS-CoV-2 spike peptides, taken before COVID-19 vaccination. This chain uses TRBV3-1 (or the pseudogene TRBV3-2) with TRBJ2-7; D not resolved. In DNA form, the CDR3 reads TGTGCCAGCAGCCAAGATTTTCCCTACGAGCAGTACTTC. This gives the protein CASSQDFPYEQYF.